This entry lists 19 T cell receptor beta chains sequenced from one sample in a study of T cell repertoires in cytomegalovirus infection. MiXCR was run by TCRdb on the reads, yielding one entry per CDR3 protein. The sample has 450,000 to 550,000 distinct CDR3 sequences, 16% seen once. Sequenced sample: CD8+ T cells from PBMCs. These receptors all stem from a human donor in good health (CMV status not recorded). Some clones in this sample may be carry-over from other donors' samples.

The chain has TRBV20-1 and TRBJ2-1; D may be TRBD2 (6 bases). The CDR3 is made up of 14 amino acids. Germline V CDR1 and CDR2: DFQATT, SNEGSKA (reference sequence). Trimming took off 5 bases at V and 3 bases at J, with 14 bases between the two ends. The CDR3 bases are TGCAGTGCTTCTAGCGCGACAGACTACAATGAGCAGTTCTTC. The encoded protein is CSASSATDYNEQFF.

This clonotype was found a few times. The genes are TRBV28 and TRBJ1-1, with 9 bases fitting TRBD1. The CDR3 has 16 residues. The germline V gene has CDR1 MDHEN and CDR2 SYDVKM. The V gene end was trimmed by 3 bases and the J gene end by 0 bases; junction bases not matched to a gene: 5. For the CDR3, the DNA is TGTGCCAGCAGTTTTAGGACAGGGGCGATGAACACTGAAGCTTTCTTT. As protein: CASSFRTGAMNTEAFF.

This clonotype was picked up one time. A read error may be the cause here, since a much bigger clone is one base away. The gene calls are TRBV7-7 and TRBJ2-2; TRBD2 matches at 8 bases. Per the germline V gene, CDR1 is SSHAT and CDR2 is FNYEAQ (reference sequence). The CDR3 runs 14 residues. The DNA for the CDR3 is TGTGCTAGCAGCTTAGAACTAGCGGACGGGGAGCTGGTTTTT. It specifies CASSLELADGELVF.

The chain employs TRBV19 and TRBJ1-1; D possibly corresponds to TRBD1 (5 bases). The ends were cut back, 1 base at V and 0 bases at J, with 12 bases in the middle. Looked up from germline, CDR1 is LNHDA and CDR2 is SQIVND (reference sequence). The CDR3 length is 16 residues. CDR3 loop: CASSIGRTRMNTEAFF. The CDR3 nucleotides read TGTGCCAGTAGTATAGGTCGGACAAGAATGAACACTGAAGCTTTCTTT.

The chain links TRBV19 to TRBJ2-1, with 7 bases lining up with TRBD2. The V gene end was trimmed by 4 bases and the J gene end by 7 bases; junction bases not matched to a gene: 4. The CDR3 covers 13 residues. Germline CDR1 LNHDA, CDR2 SQIVND (reference sequence). In DNA, the CDR3 is TGTGCCAGTAGTAAGACTAGCTGGAATGAGCAGTTCTTC. Translating it yields CASSKTSWNEQFF.

This clonotype occurred many times. A junction end diverges from the germline sequence, so it may reflect a read error. The chain links TRBV7-3 to TRBJ1-2; D is possibly TRBD1 (6 bases). CDR1 SGHTA and CDR2 FQGTGA come from the germline V gene. The CDR3 runs 18 residues. The CDR3 loop reads CASSLGRGNHRPNYGCTF. The CDR3 coding sequence is TGTGCCAGCAGCTTAGGCAGGGGCAATCATCGCCCCAACTATGGCTGCACCTTC.

Notes on this clonotype: A read error is possible here, since a much larger clone lies one base away. CDR3 bases: TGTGCCAGCGGTCGAGTTGGCGGGAGTGGGCAAGAGACCCAGTACTTC. Protein product: CASGRVGGSGQETQYF. The V call is TRBV12-3 or TRBV12-4, the J call TRBJ2-5, with TRBD2 matching 7 bases. V shed 8 bases and J 2 bases; nucleotides not matched to a gene: 14. This CDR3 has 16 residues.

In this sample, this clonotype turned up many times. V gene TRBV7-8 combines with J gene TRBJ1-1, with no clear D. This CDR3 spans 13 amino acids. Germline V gene lookup returns CDR1 SGHVS and CDR2 FQNEAQ. V was cut by 5 bases and J by 3 bases, with 10 bases left in between. The DNA of the CDR3 is TGTGCCAGCAGCGCACGGGTCCACACTGAAGCTTTCTTT. Protein: CASSARVHTEAFF.

V is TRBV19 and J is TRBJ2-1; D ambiguous. Trimming removed 5 bases at V and 5 bases at J, with 10 bases between. CDR1 and CDR2 from the germline V gene are LNHDA and SQIVND (reference sequence). The CDR3 is 13 residues long. This CDR3 is CASSLGINNEQFF. The CDR3 coding sequence is TGTGCCAGTAGTTTGGGGATTAACAATGAGCAGTTCTTC.

There are many counts of this clonotype. The J gene is TRBJ1-4, the V gene TRBV7-9; 9 bases are a match to TRBD1. Germline values: CDR1 SEHNR, CDR2 FQNEAQ (reference sequence). The V gene end was trimmed by 2 bases and the J gene end by 5 bases; junction bases not matched to a gene: 3. The length of the CDR3 is 15 residues. The CDR3 nucleotides read TGTGCCAGCAGCTTAACCGGGACAGGGAATGAAAAACTGTTTTTT. Protein: CASSLTGTGNEKLFF.

This clonotype appeared a few times. The V and J genes are TRBV4-1 and TRBJ2-2, with D uncertain. The CDR3 has 15 amino acids. V gave up 1 base and J gave up 4 bases, with 10 bases separating them. Per the germline V gene, CDR1 is MGHRA and CDR2 is YSYEKL. CDR3 sequence (DNA): TGCGCCAGCAGCCAAGGGAGTAGGGCCACCGGGGAGCTGTTTTTT. Its protein is CASSQGSRATGELFF.

The V and J genes are TRBV5-1 and TRBJ1-2, with 8 bases aligning to TRBD1. Trimming removed 3 bases from V and 0 bases from J; junction bases left unmatched: 7. Germline loops: CDR1 SGHRS, CDR2 YFSETQ. The CDR3 runs 16 residues. Here the CDR3 DNA reads TGCGCCAGCAGCTCCTCACAGGGGGGGACTAACTATGGCTACACCTTC. Amino acids: CASSSSQGGTNYGYTF.

This chain connects TRBV19 to TRBJ2-1; 12 bases agree with TRBD1. Unmatched junction bases numbered 11, after V lost 7 bases and J lost 13 bases. Per the germline V gene, CDR1 is LNHDA and CDR2 is SQIVND (reference sequence). The CDR3 is made up of 14 amino acids. The CDR3 loop reads CASTPGQGAFGQFF. CDR3 nucleotide sequence: TGTGCCAGTACCCCGGGACAGGGGGCTTTCGGTCAGTTCTTC.

The rearrangement joins TRBV5-1 to TRBJ2-7; no definite D call. V was pared by 3 bases and J by 2 bases, with 6 bases between. CDR3 size: 12 residues. CDR1 and CDR2 from the germline V gene are SGHRS and YFSETQ. The CDR3 spells CASSSAPYEQYF. The CDR3 bases are TGCGCCAGCAGCTCAGCCCCCTACGAGCAGTACTTC.

The table lists this clonotype with many counts. The DNA for the CDR3 is TGTGCCAGCAGCCAATTACAGGGCGCCCTCACTGAAGCTTTCTTT. Its protein product is CASSQLQGALTEAFF. The J gene is TRBJ1-1, the V gene TRBV7-9; possibly TRBD1 for D (6 bases). The V and J ends lost 5 bases and 4 bases respectively, with 17 bases between them. The CDR3 consists of 15 residues. Germline V lookup: CDR1 SEHNR, CDR2 FQNEAQ (reference sequence). The full variable domain, completed using reference TRBV7-9 and TRBJ1-1, is DTGVSQNPRHKITKRGQNVTFRCDPISEHNRLYWYRQTLGQGPEFLTYFQNEAQLEKSRLLSDRFSAERPKGSFSTLEIQRTEQGDSAMYLCASSQLQGALTEAFFGQGTRLTVV.

This clonotype was recorded many times. V gene TRBV5-6 combines with J gene TRBJ2-1; 9 nucleotides agree with TRBD1. V was pared by 0 bases and J by 5 bases, with 9 bases of the junction left unmatched. From germline, CDR1 is SGHDT and CDR2 YYEEEE. This CDR3 is built from 17 residues. CDR3 sequence: CASSLDPGQGGDNEQFF. The CDR3 nucleotides are TGTGCCAGCAGCTTGGACCCGGGACAGGGAGGGGACAATGAGCAGTTCTTC.

The chain employs TRBV10-3 and TRBJ1-2; D unclear. CDR3 length equals 13 residues. Germline V gives CDR1 ENHRY, CDR2 SYGVKD. The germline V and J ends were trimmed by 2 bases and 11 bases, with 15 bases remaining between them. CDR3 DNA: TGTGCCATCAGTGAGACAGCTAACTATGTTTACACCTTC. Protein product: CAISETANYVYTF.

This clonotype was observed at least ten times. The chain carries TRBV7-6 and TRBJ2-5, with D possibly matching TRBD1 (6 bases). The V end was cut by 5 bases, the J end by 4 bases, with 20 bases between. The germline CDR1 and CDR2 sequences are SGHVS and FNYEAQ. CDR3 length: 16 amino acids. The CDR3 loop reads CASSRPTGKDLETQYF. CDR3 in DNA: TGTGCCAGCAGCCGACCGACAGGAAAAGATTTAGAGACCCAGTACTTC.

Only a few counts were recorded for this clonotype. The genes are TRBV15 and TRBJ1-3; D is uncertain. The CDR3 covers 13 residues. Germline CDR1 reads LNHNV; CDR2 reads YYDKDF (reference sequence). V lost 7 bases and J 7 bases, leaving 14 bases between the germline ends. The CDR3 is CATKSGEGNTIYF. CDR3 coding DNA: TGTGCCACCAAGTCCGGAGAGGGTAACACCATATATTTT.